This TCR beta chain comes out of a study of OX40 agonist ivuxolimab in advanced cancers. Study context: Aged roughly 23 to 80 with a mean of around 60 years, they were approximately 80% male.

TCRdb's copy holds only in-frame clones and misses some; the assay was immunoSEQ multiplex PCR. The sample consists of some 110,000 clones, just under 95% of them appearing once. V was cut by 5 bases and J by 4 bases, with 18 bases left in between. The CDR3 loop spans 16 amino acids. Germline V gene data show CDR1 as MDHEN and CDR2 as SYDVKM. The sequence was collected from an adult with an advanced solid tumor such as melanoma, head and neck, liver or kidney cancer. The chain links TRBV28 to TRBJ2-1, with TRBD1 as a possible D gene (5 bases). This material consisted of CD4+ or CD8+ T cells sorted from blood, taken in a trial of the OX40 agonist ivuxolimab. DNA for the CDR3: TGTGCCAGCAGTACTCATCCCAAGACAGTATACAATGAGCAGTTCTTC. Amino acid sequence: CASSTHPKTVYNEQFF.